This is a list of T cell receptor beta chains from one sample in a study of blood T cell repertoires in COVID-19. Some clones are missing from TCRdb's copy, which holds only in-frame ones; the method was immunoSEQ multiplex PCR. The repertoire consists of about 260,000 clones, with 85% to 90% occurring once and the leading ten covering 2% to 3%. Source material: PBMCs or T cells enriched from blood (not recorded which). Source of these receptors: a woman aged 18-30 years who had recovered from COVID-19. The CDR3 runs from the conserved cysteine through the conserved F or W. Fields, in order: clone size, V gene, CDR3 length, J gene, D gene, CDR3 protein, CDR3 DNA. D genes are given only for firm matches. Only part of the rows carry a size: once, few, many, or a class if the clone is expanded.

size: few; V: TRBV15; length: 18; J: TRBJ1-1; D: TRBD1; CDR3: CATSRLPGQGKMNTEAFF; DNA: TGTGCCACCAGCAGACTACCGGGACAGGGAAAAATGAACACTGAAGCTTTCTTT
size: NA; V: TRBV24-1; length: 13; J: TRBJ1-4; D: NA; CDR3: CATSGGDNEKLFF; DNA: TGTGCCACCAGTGGGGGGGACAATGAAAAACTGTTTTTT
size: NA; V: TRBV6-5; length: 14; J: TRBJ1-4; D: NA; CDR3: CASSYGAANEKLFF; DNA: TGTGCCAGCAGTTATGGGGCAGCAAATGAAAAACTGTTTTTT
size: NA; V: TRBV4-2; length: 19; J: TRBJ2-5; D: TRBD2; CDR3: CASSQVAGGPATSQETQYF; DNA: TGTGCCAGCAGCCAAGTAGCGGGGGGGCCCGCTACATCCCAAGAGACCCAGTACTTC
size: NA; V: TRBV14; length: 20; J: TRBJ2-1; D: NA; CDR3: CASSQSRGGALRSSYNEQFF; DNA: TGTGCCAGCAGCCAAAGCAGAGGCGGGGCATTAAGGAGCTCCTACAATGAGCAGTTCTTC
size: NA; V: TRBV6-5; length: 15; J: TRBJ1-2; D: TRBD1; CDR3: CASSFSGTGGKGYTF; DNA: TGTGCCAGCAGTTTTTCCGGGACAGGGGGCAAGGGCTACACCTTC
size: NA; V: TRBV7-3; length: 23; J: TRBJ1-5; D: TRBD1; CDR3: CASSLTLGDRGRLKRYSNQPQHF; DNA: TGTGCCAGCAGCTTAACGTTAGGGGACAGGGGGCGATTAAAAAGGTATAGCAATCAGCCCCAGCATTTT
size: NA; V: TRBV19; length: 15; J: TRBJ1-5; D: NA; CDR3: CASSINTGTSQPQHF; DNA: TGTGCCAGTAGTATTAACACAGGGACCAGCCAGCCCCAGCATTTT
size: once; V: TRBV6-5; length: 13; J: TRBJ1-6; D: NA; CDR3: CASWRGNNSPLHF; DNA: TGTGCCAGCTGGCGGGGGAATAATTCACCCCTCCACTTT
size: once; V: TRBV3-1/TRBV3-2; length: 17; J: TRBJ2-1; D: NA; CDR3: CASSQDWGQDGGNEQFF; DNA: TGTGCCAGCAGCCAAGATTGGGGGCAGGACGGAGGCAATGAGCAGTTCTTC
size: NA; V: TRBV7-9; length: 16; J: TRBJ1-4; D: NA; CDR3: CASSPRTGSTDEKLFF; DNA: TGTGCCAGCAGCCCCCGAACCGGGTCCACGGATGAAAAACTGTTTTTT
size: once; V: TRBV2; length: 16; J: TRBJ1-3; D: NA; CDR3: CASSRDTGSSGNTIYF; DNA: TGTGCCAGCAGTCGGGACACAGGGTCCTCTGGAAACACCATATATTTT
size: NA; V: TRBV11-3; length: 14; J: TRBJ1-4; D: TRBD1; CDR3: CASSRNTGAEKLFF; DNA: TGTGCCAGCAGCCGAAACACAGGGGCTGAAAAACTGTTTTTT
size: NA; V: TRBV10-3; length: 14; J: TRBJ1-5; D: NA; CDR3: CAISEGQMDQPQHF; DNA: TGTGCCATCAGTGAAGGACAGATGGATCAGCCCCAGCATTTT
size: NA; V: TRBV12-5; length: 17; J: TRBJ2-7; D: TRBD1; CDR3: CASGGYFLTGGVYEQYF; DNA: TGTGCTAGTGGGGGTTATTTCCTGACAGGGGGTGTCTACGAGCAGTACTTC
size: NA; V: TRBV3-1/TRBV3-2; length: 16; J: TRBJ2-1; D: NA; CDR3: CASSLGLGGRGDEQFF; DNA: TGTGCCAGCAGCCTCGGCTTGGGGGGGCGAGGCGATGAGCAGTTCTTC
size: NA; V: TRBV2; length: 13; J: TRBJ1-1; D: NA; CDR3: CASNQGMNTEAFF; DNA: TGTGCCAGCAATCAGGGGATGAACACTGAAGCTTTCTTT
size: NA; V: TRBV10-3; length: 12; J: TRBJ2-1; D: TRBD2; CDR3: CAISSGGWEQFF; DNA: TGTGCCATCAGTAGCGGGGGCTGGGAGCAGTTCTTC
size: NA; V: TRBV28; length: 12; J: TRBJ2-2; D: NA; CDR3: CASSPLAGELFF; DNA: TGTGCCAGCAGTCCCCTTGCCGGGGAGCTGTTTTTT
size: NA; V: TRBV5-6; length: 16; J: TRBJ1-4; D: TRBD1; CDR3: CASSRDRAATNEKLFF; DNA: TGTGCCAGCAGCAGGGACAGGGCCGCAACTAATGAAAAACTGTTTTTT
size: NA; V: TRBV7-8; length: 14; J: TRBJ1-1; D: NA; CDR3: CASSQSRVLPEAFF; DNA: TGTGCCAGCAGCCAATCTCGCGTATTGCCTGAAGCTTTCTTT
size: NA; V: TRBV5-5; length: 16; J: TRBJ2-5; D: TRBD2; CDR3: CASSLVTAGGQETQYF; DNA: TGTGCCAGCAGCTTGGTTACAGCGGGGGGCCAAGAGACCCAGTACTTC
size: NA; V: TRBV12-5; length: 16; J: TRBJ2-3; D: TRBD1; CDR3: CASAQGDPFLTDTQYF; DNA: TGTGCTAGTGCTCAGGGGGACCCCTTCCTCACAGATACGCAGTATTTT
size: NA; V: TRBV18; length: 15; J: TRBJ2-3; D: NA; CDR3: CASSPGHVFGDTQYF; DNA: TGTGCCAGCTCACCGGGACACGTATTTGGAGATACGCAGTATTTT
size: NA; V: TRBV12-3/TRBV12-4; length: 13; J: TRBJ1-2; D: NA; CDR3: CASSFLGVGGYTF; DNA: TGTGCCAGCAGTTTTTTAGGGGTCGGTGGCTACACCTTC
size: NA; V: TRBV5-1; length: 13; J: TRBJ2-5; D: TRBD1; CDR3: CASSWTGDETQYF; DNA: TGCGCCAGCAGCTGGACAGGGGACGAGACCCAGTACTTC
size: NA; V: TRBV30; length: 14; J: TRBJ2-1; D: NA; CDR3: CAWGGTATYNEQFF; DNA: TGTGCCTGGGGGGGGACAGCTACCTACAATGAGCAGTTCTTC
size: NA; V: TRBV18; length: 16; J: TRBJ1-5; D: TRBD1; CDR3: CASSPRDRGQGQPQHF; DNA: TGTGCCAGCTCACCTCGGGACAGGGGGCAGGGACAGCCCCAGCATTTT
size: NA; V: TRBV11-2; length: 15; J: TRBJ2-7; D: TRBD1; CDR3: CASSRGTGGPYEQYF; DNA: TGTGCCAGCAGCCGCGGGACAGGCGGACCCTACGAGCAGTACTTC
size: once; V: TRBV28; length: 16; J: TRBJ1-1; D: NA; CDR3: CASRRLGGAGLTEAFF; DNA: TGTGCCAGCAGGCGTTTGGGGGGGGCAGGGCTCACTGAAGCTTTCTTT
size: NA; V: TRBV5-4; length: 15; J: TRBJ2-3; D: NA; CDR3: CASSFPTSPSPTQYF; DNA: TGTGCCAGCAGCTTTCCCACTTCACCTAGTCCTACGCAGTATTTT
size: NA; V: TRBV3-1/TRBV3-2; length: 14; J: TRBJ2-5; D: NA; CDR3: CASSLTGTQETQYF; DNA: TGTGCCAGCAGCCTCACCGGGACTCAAGAGACCCAGTACTTC
size: NA; V: TRBV19; length: 15; J: TRBJ2-3; D: NA; CDR3: CASTWRGGFTDTQYF; DNA: TGTGCCAGTACTTGGAGGGGGGGGTTCACAGATACGCAGTATTTT
size: NA; V: TRBV2; length: 13; J: TRBJ1-6; D: TRBD1; CDR3: CASIRTGASPLHF; DNA: TGTGCCAGCATTCGGACAGGGGCTTCACCCCTCCACTTT
size: few; V: TRBV7-9; length: 14; J: TRBJ1-1; D: NA; CDR3: CASSFQGINTEAFF; DNA: TGTGCCAGCAGCTTCCAGGGTATCAACACTGAAGCTTTCTTT
size: NA; V: TRBV19; length: 16; J: TRBJ2-3; D: TRBD2; CDR3: CASSGGLAGNTDTQYF; DNA: TGTGCCAGTAGTGGGGGGCTAGCGGGTAACACAGATACGCAGTATTTT
size: NA; V: TRBV3-1/TRBV3-2; length: 14; J: TRBJ2-3; D: NA; CDR3: CASSLTSSTDTQYF; DNA: TGTGCCAGCAGCTTAACTTCTAGCACAGATACGCAGTATTTT
size: NA; V: TRBV30; length: 12; J: TRBJ1-1; D: NA; CDR3: CAWGTENTEAFF; DNA: TGTGCCTGGGGGACTGAGAACACTGAAGCTTTCTTT
size: NA; V: TRBV28; length: 12; J: TRBJ1-2; D: NA; CDR3: CASSLQVYGYTF; DNA: TGTGCCAGCAGTTTACAGGTCTATGGCTACACCTTC
size: NA; V: TRBV5-1; length: 16; J: TRBJ2-3; D: TRBD2; CDR3: CASSSLRGAYTDTQYF; DNA: TGCGCCAGCAGCAGCTTGCGGGGGGCCTACACAGATACGCAGTATTTT